This TCR beta chain was documented in a study of siplizumab effects on memory and regulatory T cells. V dropped 7 bases and J dropped 5 bases, with 21 bases sitting between them. Looked up from germline, CDR1 is MNHNS and CDR2 is SASEGT. CDR3 length: 15 residues. Sequenced by immunoSEQ multiplex PCR; TCRdb stores in-frame clones only, minus some. The sample lists about 100,000 clones, about nine tenths occurring once. Study findings and constraints: With siplizumab, cumulative frequency of CD4+ memory-derived alloreactive sequences dropped significantly. Among alloreactive clones, only a minor fraction mapped to unstimulated subsets.

Turning to this clone: Its antigen is not identified.

This receptor was obtained from a human donor in good health. This chain uses TRBV6-1 with TRBJ2-7; a possible D gene is TRBD2 (7 bases). Sequences were obtained from CD4+ T cells sorted from blood. CDR3 loop: CASIRIGGASNEQYF. The CDR3 DNA reads TGTGCCAGCATTAGAATAGGGGGGGCCAGCAACGAGCAGTACTTC.